A single sample is the source of the 11 T cell receptor beta chains below, sequenced in a study of blood T cell repertoires in COVID-19. The assay was immunoSEQ multiplex PCR, and TCRdb's table has in-frame clones only and misses some. The table shows over 150,000 clones, with 90% to 95% occurring only once. The sample taken for sequencing was peripheral blood. These receptor sequences come from a man aged 25-45 years with COVID-19, enrolled during active disease.

This clone appeared a few times. J is TRBJ1-1 and V is TRBV4-2; TRBD1 might be the D (5 bases). Looked up from germline, CDR1 is LGHNA and CDR2 is YNFKEQ. CDR3 length: 16 residues. V lost 1 base and J lost 4, with 16 bases in between. The CDR3 loop is CASSQGDSSGVTEAFF. The CDR3 DNA sequence: TGTGCCAGCAGCCAAGGGGACTCCTCGGGGGTCACTGAAGCTTTCTTT.

The chain joins TRBV7-9 to TRBJ1-6; TRBD1 matches at 7 bases. The germline V gene encodes CDR1 SEHNR and CDR2 FQNEAQ (reference sequence). Germline trimming cut 4 bases from V and 10 bases from J; bases unmatched to any gene: 7. CDR3 length: 14 residues. CDR3 amino acids: CASSSGTVESPLHF. CDR3 sequence (DNA): TGTGCCAGCAGCTCGGGGACAGTCGAATCACCCCTCCACTTT.

This clone was counted between two and nine times. The chain has TRBV10-1 and TRBJ2-7; D is unresolved. The CDR3 extends over 12 amino acids. In germline, CDR1 is WNHNN, CDR2 SYGVQD (reference sequence). Trimming pared 0 bases from V and 9 bases from J, leaving 9 bases between. CDR3 DNA: TGCGCCAGCAGTGAGTCGAACTCGATGCAGTACTTC. Protein: CASSESNSMQYF.

This sequence joins TRBV14 and TRBJ2-5, with a tentative D call TRBD2 (6 bases). Trimming left V 0 bases short and J 5 bases short, with 13 bases between. This CDR3 spans 15 amino acids. The germline V gene has CDR1 SGHDN and CDR2 FVKESK. DNA for the CDR3: TGTGCCAGCAGCCAAGATCTGGGACTCCGGGAGACCCAGTACTTC. Translation: CASSQDLGLRETQYF.

Here the CDR3 reads CASSLSPGTGEGEQYF. Written as DNA, the CDR3 is TGCGCCAGCAGCCTATCCCCCGGGACAGGGGAAGGCGAGCAGTACTTC. This chain links TRBV5-1 with TRBJ2-7; 10 nucleotides line up with TRBD1. From germline, CDR1 is SGHRS and CDR2 YFSETQ. With V trimmed by 4 bases and J by 6 bases, 13 bases remained unmatched. This CDR3 has 16 residues.

The chain carries TRBV2 and TRBJ2-5, with a possible D match to TRBD2 (6 bases). The germline CDR1 and CDR2 sequences are SNHLY and FYNNEI. V was clipped by 6 bases and J by 4 bases, with 15 bases between them. CDR3 length: 14 amino acids. DNA of the CDR3: TGTGCCAGCAGCAGACCTCAGCGGGTAGAGACCCAGTACTTC. It yields the protein CASSRPQRVETQYF. Filled out from reference TRBV2 and TRBJ2-5, the complete variable domain reads EPEVTQTPSHQVTQMGQEVILRCVPISNHLYFYWYRQILGQKVEFLVSFYNNEISEKSEIFDDQFSVERPDGSNFTLKIRSTKLEDSAMYFCASSRPQRVETQYFGPGTRLLVL.

The CDR3 region has the DNA TGCGCCAGCACCGAGATTGGTGGGGCCAACGTCCTGACTTTC. This translates into CASTEIGGANVLTF. This chain uses TRBV5-1 with TRBJ2-6; D call uncertain. This CDR3 contains 14 residues. Germline loops: CDR1 SGHRS, CDR2 YFSETQ. Trimming pared 6 bases from V and 3 bases from J, leaving 10 bases between.

The chain is built from TRBV19 and TRBJ2-7; D possibly corresponds to TRBD1 (6 bases). Germline V gives CDR1 LNHDA, CDR2 SQIVND (reference sequence). There are 13 residues in the CDR3. Trimming shortened V by 3 bases and J by 3 bases, and 9 bases separated the two germline ends. The CDR3 region is CASSIKQGYEQYF. CDR3 DNA sequence: TGTGCCAGTAGTATCAAACAGGGCTACGAGCAGTACTTC. Looking up the rest from reference TRBV19 and TRBJ2-7 gives the full variable domain: DGGITQSPKYLFRKEGQNVTLSCEQNLNHDAMYWYRQDPGQGLRLIYYSQIVNDFQKGDIAEGYSVSREKKESFPLTVTSAQKNPTAFYLCASSIKQGYEQYFGPGTRLTVT.

The V gene is TRBV30, the J gene TRBJ1-2; TRBD1 might be the D (5 bases). With 0 bases removed from V and 8 bases from J, the gap between germline ends came to 13 bases. CDR3 length: 13 residues. Per the germline V gene, CDR1 is GTSNPN and CDR2 is SVGIG (reference sequence). The CDR3 region is CAWSVTGGGGYTF. CDR3 in DNA: TGTGCCTGGAGTGTCACGGGGGGTGGAGGCTACACCTTC.

This clone was recorded only once. The chain recombines TRBV7-3 with TRBJ2-7, with 9 bases aligning to TRBD1. The germline CDR1 and CDR2 sequences are SGHTA and FQGTGA. The V segment lost 5 bases and the J segment 4 bases; nucleotides outside the gene matches: 9. The CDR3 consists of 15 residues. CDR3 sequence: CASSETGTGRYEQYF. The DNA of the CDR3 is TGTGCCAGCAGCGAGACAGGGACAGGGAGGTACGAGCAGTACTTC.

This rearrangement joins TRBV25-1 to TRBJ2-7; TRBD1 aligns across 8 bases. Per germline, CDR1 MGHDK and CDR2 SYGVNS. Trimming removed 3 bases from V and 0 bases from J; junction bases left unmatched: 1. CDR3 length: 14 amino acids. The CDR3 bases are TGTGCCAGCAGTGACAGGGGGCTCTCCTACGAGCAGTACTTC. It encodes CASSDRGLSYEQYF.